This TCR beta chain was recorded in a study of blood T cells in healthy people across ages. A second 7 to 11 cycle PCR used barcoded and J-beta primers. TCRdb ran MiXCR on the 5' RACE reads and lists one entry per CDR3 protein. The sample lists 550,000 to 800,000 distinct CDR3 sequences; roughly 21% were seen once. General study results and limits: Both higher diversity and more naive CD4+ cells marked long-lived donors when set against aged donors. Estimates of total diversity, which came from one million sequenced T cells, were considered to be underestimates.

About this clonotype: Its antigen is undetermined.

This CDR3 is built from 15 residues. Germline CDR1 and CDR2: LNHDA and SQIVND (reference sequence). With 3 bases clipped from V and 3 bases from J, the junction kept 4 bases outside the gene matches. PBMCs, at least 6 million per sample, were isolated. Sequencing was performed on blood. This clonotype was sampled from a man aged 70-80 years in good health. The J gene is TRBJ1-4, the V gene TRBV19, with 7 bases identical to TRBD1. The CDR3 DNA follows: TGTGCCAGTAGTATGACCGGGACAGCTAATGAAAAACTGTTTTTT. Translated: CASSMTGTANEKLFF.